The 28 T cell receptor beta chains presented below share a single source sample, sequenced in a study of shared clonotypes between healthy human individuals. TCRdb keeps only in-frame clones here, not all; method: immunoSEQ multiplex PCR. The table shows millions of clones, with 90% to 95% occurring only once. Material for sequencing was naive CD4+ T cells sorted from blood. Stated subset: CD45RA+ positively selected. The receptors here all came from a man aged 18 to 30 in good health.

This clone is a singleton in its sample. The CDR3 protein is CASSPLPPSGYNEQYF. CDR3 sequence (DNA): TGTGCCAGCTCACCGCTCCCGCCCTCGGGCTACAACGAGCAGTACTTC. The V gene is TRBV18, the J gene TRBJ2-7; D is uncertain. This CDR3 is built from 16 residues. The V and J ends lost 3 bases and 5 bases respectively, with 20 bases between them. CDR1 and CDR2 from the germline V gene are KGHSH and LQKENI.

This clone showed up just a few times. The sample holds other DNA sequences that translate to the same CDR3. The rearrangement joins TRBV5-1 to TRBJ2-5, with no clear D. V was cut by 0 bases and J by 5 bases, with 5 bases left in between. CDR3 size: 12 residues. In germline, CDR1 is SGHRS, CDR2 YFSETQ. CDR3 nucleotides: TGCGCCAGCAGCTTGGTTGAGGAGACCCAGTACTTC. Its protein product is CASSLVEETQYF.

This chain connects TRBV10-1 to TRBJ2-3; 8 bases agree with TRBD1. Trimming cost V 3 bases and J 6 bases; bases outside gene matches: 5. The length of the CDR3 is 14 residues. Per the germline V gene, CDR1 is WNHNN and CDR2 is SYGVQD (reference sequence). The CDR3 reads CASSDTTGGDTQYF. CDR3 bases: TGCGCCAGCAGTGATACCACAGGGGGGGATACGCAGTATTTT.

The chain combines TRBV7-9 with TRBJ1-2; no clear D gene. Trimming left V 6 bases short and J 4 bases short, with 12 bases between. Germline CDR1 reads SEHNR; CDR2 reads FQNEAQ (reference sequence). This CDR3 region has 13 residues. CDR3 nucleotide sequence: TGTGCCAGCAGTTCCACGGAAGTCTATGGCTACACCTTC. Encoded protein: CASSSTEVYGYTF.

V and J are TRBV5-4 and TRBJ2-7, with TRBD2 matching 14 bases. V shed 7 bases and J 4 bases; nucleotides not matched to a gene: 10. The CDR3 has 16 residues. Germline-derived CDR1 and CDR2 are SGHNT and YYREEE (reference sequence). CDR3 DNA: TGTGCCAGCGGCCCCGGGACTAGCGGGAGCGGATACGAGCAGTACTTC. It yields the protein CASGPGTSGSGYEQYF.

This rearrangement joins TRBV27 to TRBJ2-2; 8 nucleotides align to TRBD1. The CDR3 totals 16 residues. V lost 6 bases, J lost 4 bases, and 10 bases stayed unmatched. CDR1 MNHEY and CDR2 SMNVEV come from the germline V gene (reference sequence). CDR3 nucleotides: TGTGCCAGCAGCCTCTCAGGGGGCGTCGCCACCGGGGAGCTGTTTTTT. It translates to CASSLSGGVATGELFF.

V and J are TRBV14 and TRBJ1-1, with 10 bases identical to TRBD1. The CDR3 sequence is 17 residues long. Germline CDR1 is SGHDN and CDR2 is FVKESK. V was clipped by 4 bases and J by 6 bases; unmatched bases: 14. The chain's CDR3 is CASSLETGGIRLPEAFF. DNA for the CDR3: TGTGCCAGCAGCCTCGAGACAGGGGGCATCAGGCTCCCTGAAGCTTTCTTT. Full variable domain (outside the CDR3, taken from reference TRBV14 and TRBJ1-1): EAGVTQFPSHSVIEKGQTVTLRCDPISGHDNLYWYRRVMGKEIKFLLHFVKESKQDESGMPNNRFLAERTGGTYSTLKVQPAELEDSGVYFCASSLETGGIRLPEAFFGQGTRLTVV.

J is TRBJ2-3 and V is TRBV18; TRBD2 aligns across 8 bases. The CDR3 has 14 residues. CDR1 is KGHSH and CDR2 is LQKENI in the germline V gene. V lost 6 bases and J lost 14; bases outside the gene matches: 16. Written as DNA, the CDR3 is TGTGCCAGCTCTACCGGGACTAGTGGTCCCCTCCGGTATTTT. Residues: CASSTGTSGPLRYF. Together with reference TRBV18 and TRBJ2-3, the CDR3 gives the full variable domain: NAGVMQNPRHLVRRRGQEARLRCSPMKGHSHVYWYRQLPEEGLKFMVYLQKENIIDESGMPKERFSAEFPKEGPSILRIQQVVRGDSAAYFCASSTGTSGPLRYFGPGTRLTVL.

The chain recombines TRBV4-3 with TRBJ2-5, with a weak D call TRBD2 (5 bases). Looked up from germline, CDR1 is LGHNA and CDR2 is YSLEER. CDR3 size: 15 residues. V lost 1 base and J 0 bases, leaving 9 bases between the germline ends. Written as DNA, the CDR3 is TGCGCCAGCAGCCAAGGCCGGGGTTACCAAGAGACCCAGTACTTC. Residues: CASSQGRGYQETQYF.

V gene TRBV28 combines with J gene TRBJ1-2; 9 bases match TRBD1. V lost 7 bases and J lost 4; bases outside the gene matches: 4. CDR1 and CDR2 (germline): MDHEN, SYDVKM. This CDR3 is built from 13 residues. The CDR3 DNA follows: TGTGCCAGCAACCCGGGACAGGGCTATGGCTACACCTTC. It is translated as CASNPGQGYGYTF.

On this clone: The junction shows a germline mismatch at one end, possibly a read error. The chain employs TRBV7-7 and TRBJ2-3, with D possibly being TRBD1 (6 bases). Germline lookup yields CDR1 SSHAT and CDR2 FNYEAQ (reference sequence). There are 14 residues in the CDR3. The chain's CDR3 is CASNTTGSTDTQYF. CDR3 DNA sequence: TGTGCTAGCAACACGACAGGTAGCACAGATACGCAGTATTTT.

The rearrangement uses TRBV18 and TRBJ2-7, with D possibly being TRBD2 (6 bases). Germline V lookup: CDR1 KGHSH, CDR2 LQKENI. The CDR3 runs 16 residues. Trimming left V 3 bases short and J 0 bases short, with 15 bases between. CDR3: CASSPRVAVSSYEQYF. In DNA form, the CDR3 reads TGTGCCAGCTCACCGAGGGTAGCGGTTAGCTCCTACGAGCAGTACTTC.

CDR3 region: CASSSRGREFLQGYTF. The CDR3 DNA sequence: TGTGCCAGCAGCTCAAGGGGGCGGGAATTCTTGCAAGGCTACACCTTC. J is TRBJ1-2 and V is TRBV9; TRBD1 aligns across 7 bases. With V trimmed by 4 bases and J by 8 bases, 17 bases remained unmatched. In germline, CDR1 is SGDLS, CDR2 YYNGEE. The CDR3 runs 16 residues.

This chain links TRBV6-5 with TRBJ2-7; no firm D call. The CDR3 totals 14 residues. Looked up from germline, CDR1 is MNHEY and CDR2 is SVGAGI. Trimming pared 5 bases from V and 0 bases from J, leaving 11 bases between. The CDR3 region is CASSPDGISYEQYF. CDR3 sequence (DNA): TGTGCCAGCAGTCCCGACGGAATCTCCTACGAGCAGTACTTC.

The table lists this clone with a count of one. The rearrangement links TRBV5-1 to TRBJ2-7; D tentatively reads TRBD1 or TRBD2 (7 bases each). The germline V gene encodes CDR1 SGHRS and CDR2 YFSETQ. V shed 0 bases and J shed 3 bases, with 13 bases lying between them. The CDR3 spans 15 residues. The CDR3 spells CASSLEAGGVYEQYF. In DNA, the CDR3 is TGCGCCAGCAGCTTGGAGGCAGGGGGGGTCTACGAGCAGTACTTC.

This clone was seen only a few times. The chain recombines TRBV30 with TRBJ1-1; D is unresolved. The CDR3 consists of 12 residues. CDR1 and CDR2 (germline): GTSNPN, SVGIG (reference sequence). Trimming pared 3 bases from V and 0 bases from J, leaving 5 bases between. CDR3 nucleotides: TGTGCCTGGAGGTGGATGAACACTGAAGCTTTCTTT. Its translation is CAWRWMNTEAFF.

V is TRBV21-1 and J is TRBJ1-1. TRBV21-1 is a pseudogene locus. The CDR3 length is 13 residues. This CDR3 reads CARRGVPNTEAFF. The CDR3 nucleotides are TGTGCCAGAAGGGGGGTCCCGAACACTGAAGCTTTCTTT.

The CDR3 bases are TGTGCCGCTCAGACTAGCTACGAGCAGTACTTC. Amino acid sequence: CAAQTSYEQYF. This chain connects TRBV6-5 to TRBJ2-7; tentatively, D is TRBD2 (6 bases). CDR1 is MNHEY, CDR2 SVGAGI, per germline. Trimming cost V 11 bases and J 3 bases, with 11 bases left between them. This CDR3 has 11 amino acids.

The V and J genes are TRBV9 and TRBJ2-7, with 11 bases identical to TRBD1. The V gene's germline CDR1 is SGDLS and CDR2 YYNGEE. The CDR3 has 14 amino acids. V shed 4 bases, J shed 7 bases, and the junction held 7 bases outside the gene matches. CDR3 DNA sequence: TGTGCCAGCAGCCCCGGACAGGGGGCGGGTGAGCAGTACTTC. Translating gives CASSPGQGAGEQYF.

This chain links TRBV9 with TRBJ2-3; D not resolved. The ends were cut back, 4 bases at V and 1 base at J, with 19 bases in the middle. The length of the CDR3 is 17 residues. Germline V gives CDR1 SGDLS, CDR2 YYNGEE. The CDR3 DNA is TGTGCCAGCAGCCTCGGGCCGACCACCGGTGGCACAGATACGCAGTATTTT. The encoded protein is CASSLGPTTGGTDTQYF.

The V call is TRBV7-2, the J call TRBJ2-7, with D maybe TRBD2 (5 bases). Trimming pared 2 bases from V and 4 bases from J, leaving 9 bases between. There are 13 residues in the CDR3. Germline values: CDR1 SGHTA, CDR2 FQGNSA. In DNA, the CDR3 is TGTGCCAGCAGCTTATTAAGCGGATACGAGCAGTACTTC. The encoded protein is CASSLLSGYEQYF.

Here the CDR3 reads CASSYREDQPQHF. Written as DNA, the CDR3 is TGTGCCAGCAGTTACAGGGAGGATCAGCCCCAGCATTTT. V and J are TRBV7-2 and TRBJ1-5; possibly TRBD1 for D (6 bases). Deletions cut 6 bases from V and 5 bases from J, with 11 bases between. This CDR3 has 13 residues. CDR1 is SGHTA, CDR2 FQGNSA, per germline.

This chain uses TRBV4-3 with TRBJ2-7, with D possibly matching TRBD1 (7 bases). Germline V gene lookup returns CDR1 LGHNA and CDR2 YSLEER. Trimming shortened V by 1 base and J by 2 bases, and 12 bases separated the two germline ends. CDR3 length: 15 amino acids. The CDR3 coding sequence is TGCGCCAGCAGCCAAGTTTGGAGGGGGCCCTACGAGCAGTACTTC. This encodes CASSQVWRGPYEQYF.

DNA for the CDR3: TGCGCCAGCAGCACCGGGGGGACAGGGCCCATCAAGCAGTACTTC. This sequence encodes CASSTGGTGPIKQYF. The V call is TRBV4-1, the J call TRBJ2-7; 9 bases fit TRBD1. V was pared by 5 bases and J by 8 bases, with 13 bases of the junction left unmatched. The CDR3 spans 15 residues. Germline V gene data show CDR1 as MGHRA and CDR2 as YSYEKL.

This clone appeared a single time. This chain joins TRBV7-2 and TRBJ2-7; 9 bases are shared with TRBD1. V lost 1 base and J lost 4; bases outside the gene matches: 5. Germline values: CDR1 SGHTA, CDR2 FQGNSA. This CDR3 spans 15 amino acids. CDR3 in amino acids: CASSLVRDREYEQYF. CDR3 nucleotide sequence: TGTGCCAGCAGCTTAGTCCGGGACAGGGAATACGAGCAGTACTTC.

V usage is TRBV7-9 and J usage is TRBJ2-3, with TRBD2 matching over 7 bases. The CDR3 is 16 amino acids. The V and J ends lost 3 bases and 7 bases, in that order; junction bases with no gene match: 13. From germline, CDR1 is SEHNR and CDR2 FQNEAQ (reference sequence). The CDR3 protein is CASSFSRVGGPYTQYF. The CDR3 coding sequence is TGTGCCAGCAGCTTTTCGAGGGTGGGAGGGCCATATACGCAGTATTTT. Full variable domain (outside the CDR3, taken from reference TRBV7-9 and TRBJ2-3): DTGVSQNPRHKITKRGQNVTFRCDPISEHNRLYWYRQTLGQGPEFLTYFQNEAQLEKSRLLSDRFSAERPKGSFSTLEIQRTEQGDSAMYLCASSFSRVGGPYTQYFGPGTRLTVL.

The chain employs TRBV4-3 and TRBJ2-1, with no clear D. Germline CDR1 is LGHNA and CDR2 is YSLEER. The CDR3 loop spans 14 amino acids. Between the trimmed V and J ends, which lost 1 base and 10 bases, there was a span of 14 bases. The CDR3: CASSQGSVTGEQFF. The CDR3 coding sequence is TGCGCCAGCAGCCAAGGATCAGTGACTGGGGAGCAGTTCTTC.

This chain joins TRBV2 and TRBJ2-7, with 8 bases matching TRBD1. The CDR3 runs 14 residues. Per the germline V gene, CDR1 is SNHLY and CDR2 is FYNNEI. J was trimmed by 3 bases and V by 7 bases; bases with no gene match: 8. CDR3 sequence reads: CASTRTGRYYEQYF. The CDR3 bases are TGTGCCAGCACCAGGACAGGGAGGTACTACGAGCAGTACTTC.